The 18 T cell receptor beta chains given below trace back to one sample, sequenced in a study of shared clonotypes between healthy human individuals. Repertoires were generated with immunoSEQ multiplex PCR, while TCRdb's copy carries only in-frame clones and drops some. Among about 2 million clones listed, roughly 95% were seen once. Terminally differentiated effector memory CD45RA+ cells were left out of the naive CD8 fraction, which was CD45RO-negative and positively selected for CCR7. The sequencing input was naive CD8+ T cells sorted from blood. The receptors originated from a man aged 18 to 29 in good health.

CDR3 nucleotide sequence: TGCGCCAGCAGCCAAGAACGGGAAGATGAGCAGTTCTTC. Translated, it gives CASSQEREDEQFF. The rearrangement uses TRBV4-1 and TRBJ2-1, with a possible D match to TRBD2 (5 bases). The CDR3 loop spans 13 amino acids. Between the trimmed V and J ends, which lost 0 bases and 8 bases, there was a span of 8 bases. Germline loops: CDR1 MGHRA, CDR2 YSYEKL.

The chain uses TRBV7-9 and TRBJ2-7; a possible D gene is TRBD2 (6 bases). Germline CDR1 SEHNR, CDR2 FQNEAQ (reference sequence). Trimming took off 3 bases at V and 5 bases at J, with 14 bases between the two ends. This CDR3 contains 14 residues. CDR3 DNA sequence: TGTGCCAGCAGCTTTTCCGGAGGGAACCACGAGCAGTACTTC. Protein: CASSFSGGNHEQYF.

This chain uses TRBV30 with TRBJ2-7; no clear D. V lost 0 bases, J lost 7 bases, and 13 bases lay in between. CDR3 length equals 13 residues. The germline CDR1 and CDR2 sequences are GTSNPN and SVGIG (reference sequence). For the CDR3, the DNA is TGTGCCTGGAGTGTCGTCGTTGGGATAGAGCAGTACTTC. This sequence encodes CAWSVVVGIEQYF. The full variable domain, rest sourced from reference TRBV30 and TRBJ2-7, is SQTIHQWPATLVQPVGSPLSLECTVEGTSNPNLYWYRQAAGRGLQLLFYSVGIGQISSEVPQNLSASRPQDRQFILSSKKLLLSDSGFYLCAWSVVVGIEQYFGPGTRLTVT.

V and J are TRBV4-1 and TRBJ2-1; 9 bases match TRBD2. The CDR3 loop spans 17 amino acids. V was clipped by 6 bases and J by 5 bases; unmatched bases: 14. Germline V gives CDR1 MGHRA, CDR2 YSYEKL. Written as DNA, the CDR3 is TGCGCCAGCAGGGCACTAGCGGGCGGGTACACAGACAATGAGCAGTTCTTC. Amino acids: CASRALAGGYTDNEQFF.

On this clone: Other DNA sequences within the sample encode an identical CDR3. The chain uses TRBV6-1 and TRBJ2-7; 8 bases fit TRBD1. In germline, CDR1 is MNHNS, CDR2 SASEGT. This CDR3 comprises 14 residues. V was clipped by 2 bases and J by 3 bases; unmatched bases: 3. The CDR3 here is CASSETGTGYEQYF. Written as DNA, the CDR3 is TGTGCCAGCAGTGAAACCGGGACAGGCTACGAGCAGTACTTC.

The rearrangement joins TRBV7-9 to TRBJ2-7, with 10 positions matching TRBD1. J was trimmed by 5 bases and V by 5 bases; bases with no gene match: 9. Germline-derived CDR1 and CDR2 are SEHNR and FQNEAQ (reference sequence). CDR3 length: 15 amino acids. CDR3 in DNA: TGTGCCAGCAGCGATACCGGGACAGGGGTCCACGAGCAGTACTTC. It codes for CASSDTGTGVHEQYF.

This sequence joins TRBV5-1 and TRBJ2-3; no firm D call. The germline gives CDR1 SGHRS, CDR2 YFSETQ. The ends were cut back, 4 bases at V and 0 bases at J, with 15 bases in the middle. The CDR3 totals 16 residues. The CDR3, as DNA: TGCGCCAGCAGCCTACAGACTCATTCTAGCACAGATACGCAGTATTTT. Translating gives CASSLQTHSSTDTQYF. Full variable domain (missing parts from reference TRBV5-1 and TRBJ2-3): KAGVTQTPRYLIKTRGQQVTLSCSPISGHRSVSWYQQTPGQGLQFLFEYFSETQRNKGNFPGRFSGRQFSNSRSEMNVSTLELGDSALYLCASSLQTHSSTDTQYFGPGTRLTVL.

Details on this clone: The sample carries other DNA sequences with the same CDR3. The chain links TRBV5-4 to TRBJ2-7, with 7 bases matching TRBD2. CDR1 is SGHNT, CDR2 YYREEE, per germline (reference sequence). This CDR3 has 13 amino acids. J lost 2 bases, V lost 3 bases, and 2 bases had no gene match. The CDR3 nucleotides read TGTGCCAGCAGCTCTGGACTAGCCTACGAGCAGTACTTC. It codes for CASSSGLAYEQYF. The variable domain in full, with the rest retrieved from reference TRBV5-4 and TRBJ2-7, is ETGVTQSPTHLIKTRGQQVTLRCSSQSGHNTVSWYQQALGQGPQFIFQYYREEENGRGNFPPRFSGLQFPNYSSELNVNALELDDSALYLCASSSGLAYEQYFGPGTRLTVT.

The CDR3 reads CASSLVQGAKNIQYF. In DNA, the CDR3 is TGTGCCAGCAGCTTAGTCCAGGGAGCCAAAAACATTCAGTACTTC. V gene TRBV7-9 combines with J gene TRBJ2-4; D is possibly TRBD1 (5 bases). The CDR3 contains 15 residues. Trimming cost V 1 base and J 0 bases, with 7 bases left between them. Per the germline V gene, CDR1 is SEHNR and CDR2 is FQNEAQ (reference sequence).

The chain has TRBV2 and TRBJ2-7; 9 positions agree with TRBD1. Germline V gene lookup returns CDR1 SNHLY and CDR2 FYNNEI. V gave up 11 bases and J gave up 5 bases; unmatched junction bases: 10. CDR3 size: 13 residues. CDR3 amino acids: CAATGTGNHEQYF. The CDR3, as DNA: TGTGCCGCTACCGGGACAGGGAACCACGAGCAGTACTTC.

A single count supports this clone. The DNA of the CDR3 is TGTGCCAGCCCGGCCAAAAGGCTGGGTGAGACCCAGTACTTC. Its translation: CASPAKRLGETQYF. The chain uses TRBV28 and TRBJ2-5; no clear D. Germline V gene data show CDR1 as MDHEN and CDR2 as SYDVKM. This CDR3 spans 14 amino acids. V was trimmed by 8 bases and J by 5 bases, leaving 18 bases between them.

The rearrangement links TRBV6-6 to TRBJ2-2, with D possibly TRBD1 on 6 matching bases. The ends were cut back, 11 bases at V and 1 base at J, with 11 bases in the middle. The germline V gene encodes CDR1 MNHNY and CDR2 SVGAGI (reference sequence). The length of the CDR3 is 13 residues. The CDR3 region has the DNA TGTGCCGGAAGGGGACAGAACACCGGGGAGCTGTTTTTT. As protein: CAGRGQNTGELFF.

Concerning this clone: Other nucleotide sequences in the sample specify the same CDR3. The rearrangement joins TRBV9 to TRBJ2-1; weak D call: TRBD1 (5 bases). With 0 bases removed from V and 10 bases from J, the gap between germline ends came to 11 bases. This CDR3 is built from 13 residues. Germline CDR1 and CDR2: SGDLS and YYNGEE. This CDR3 is CASSVGQGNEQFF. The CDR3 coding sequence is TGTGCCAGCAGCGTAGGGCAGGGTAACGAGCAGTTCTTC. Combining the CDR3 with reference TRBV9 and TRBJ2-1 gives the whole variable domain DSGVTQTPKHLITATGQRVTLRCSPRSGDLSVYWYQQSLDQGLQFLIQYYNGEERAKGNILERFSAQQFPDLHSELNLSSLELGDSALYFCASSVGQGNEQFFGPGTRLTVL.

This clone was observed a few times. The chain is built from TRBV5-1 and TRBJ1-1; D uncertain. Germline lookup yields CDR1 SGHRS and CDR2 YFSETQ. The CDR3 is 13 residues long. With 6 bases removed from V and 3 bases from J, the gap between germline ends came to 12 bases. The CDR3, as DNA: TGCGCCAGCAAGTTTGGGAGAGACACTGAAGCTTTCTTT. Translation gives CASKFGRDTEAFF.

The chain couples TRBV7-8 to TRBJ2-5; D gene unclear. CDR1 is SGHVS and CDR2 is FQNEAQ in the germline V gene. Trimming shortened V by 5 bases and J by 2 bases, and 12 bases separated the two germline ends. This CDR3 comprises 14 residues. The CDR3 sequence is CASSPAELQETQYF. Here the CDR3 DNA reads TGTGCCAGCAGCCCAGCCGAGTTACAAGAGACCCAGTACTTC.

This rearrangement joins TRBV6-6 to TRBJ2-2; a possible D gene is TRBD1 (6 bases). In germline, CDR1 is MNHNY, CDR2 SVGAGI (reference sequence). Trimming removed 6 bases from V and 3 bases from J, with 14 bases in between. CDR3 size: 15 residues. CDR3 amino acids: CASRIQGSDTGELFF. CDR3 DNA: TGTGCCAGCAGGATACAGGGCTCGGACACCGGGGAGCTGTTTTTT.

The chain links TRBV6-6 to TRBJ2-5; the D gene is possibly TRBD2 (6 bases). This CDR3 is built from 15 residues. Germline values: CDR1 MNHNY, CDR2 SVGAGI (reference sequence). Deletions cut 4 bases from V and 4 bases from J, with 16 bases between. The CDR3 sequence is CASSSGTFAGETQYF. The DNA for the CDR3 is TGTGCCAGCAGTTCCGGGACTTTTGCGGGAGAGACCCAGTACTTC.

The chain is built from TRBV27 and TRBJ2-7; TRBD1 aligns across 7 bases. Per germline, CDR1 MNHEY and CDR2 SMNVEV (reference sequence). CDR3 length equals 14 residues. V was clipped by 6 bases and J by 5 bases; unmatched bases: 10. CDR3 loop: CASRRYDRVDEQYF. CDR3 sequence (DNA): TGTGCCAGCAGACGATACGACAGGGTCGACGAGCAGTACTTC.